This entry lists 17 T cell receptor beta chains sequenced from one sample in a study of molecular identifiers for immune sequencing clone quantification. TCRdb recomputed calls from the PCR reads with MiXCR, one row per CDR3 protein. The sample includes 460,000 or so distinct CDR3 sequences, roughly 25% of them seen just once. Sequenced material: naive CD8+ T cells from blood, with Jurkat cell RNA spiked in. Noted subset: FACS-sorted CD8+CD4-CCR7+CD45RA+ naive T cells. The receptors here all came from a human donor in good health. Some libraries in this study had Jurkat cell RNA spiked in.

The chain is built from TRBV10-2 and TRBJ2-7; 12 bases are shared with TRBD2. The germline gives CDR1 WSHSY, CDR2 SAAADI. The CDR3 length is 16 residues. The junction had 8 bases not matched to a gene; V was cut back by 4 bases and J by 4 bases. CDR3 residues: CASSGGSGLAGYEQYF. The CDR3 region has the DNA TGCGCCAGCAGTGGAGGCTCCGGACTAGCGGGGTACGAGCAGTACTTC.

This clonotype was counted between two and nine times. The gene calls are TRBV7-6 and TRBJ2-1; TRBD2 aligns across 8 bases. The germline V gene encodes CDR1 SGHVS and CDR2 FNYEAQ. Trimming at V came to 3 bases and at J to 6 bases, leaving 10 bases not matched to a gene. The CDR3 spans 16 residues. This chain's CDR3 is CASSFFEAGAGNEQFF. The CDR3 DNA follows: TGTGCCAGCAGCTTTTTCGAAGCGGGAGCTGGCAATGAGCAGTTCTTC.

The J gene is TRBJ2-7, the V gene TRBV7-9, with TRBD2 identical over 7 bases. Trimming at V came to 11 bases and at J to 3 bases, leaving 10 bases not matched to a gene. The CDR3 runs 13 residues. Germline CDR1 is SEHNR and CDR2 is FQNEAQ (reference sequence). Here the CDR3 DNA reads TGTGCCGCGGAAAAGGCGGGAGTCTACGAGCAGTACTTC. Its protein is CAAEKAGVYEQYF.

This clonotype has just a few counts. This chain uses TRBV5-4 with TRBJ1-1; 7 bases agree with TRBD1. The length of the CDR3 is 13 residues. Germline values: CDR1 SGHNT, CDR2 YYREEE (reference sequence). V trimming: 5 bases; J trimming: 4 bases; junction bases outside the gene matches: 5. CDR3 sequence: CASRIDRATEAFF. CDR3 DNA sequence: TGTGCCAGCAGAATTGACAGGGCCACTGAAGCTTTCTTT.

This clonotype has more than one count but fewer than ten. An end of the junction does not agree with germline; a read error may underlie this. The V and J genes are TRBV11-2 and TRBJ2-7, with D unresolved. Germline CDR1 and CDR2: SGHAT and FQNNGV. This CDR3 contains 12 residues. CDR3 sequence reads: CACSLGFNEQYF. The DNA for the CDR3 is TGTGCCTGCAGCTTAGGATTCAACGAGCAGTACTTC. The full variable domain, in which reference TRBV11-2 and TRBJ2-7 provide the parts outside the CDR3, is EAGVAQSPRYKIIEKRQSVAFWCNPISGHATLYWYQQILGQGPKLLIQFQNNGVVDDSQLPKDRFSAERLKGVDSTLKIQPAKLEDSAVYLCACSLGFNEQYFGPGTRLTVT.

This sequence joins TRBV6-2 or TRBV6-3 and TRBJ2-2; D not resolved. V lost 8 bases to trimming and J lost 0 bases, with 10 bases between them. The CDR3 is made up of 14 amino acids. Germline CDR1 reads MNHEY; CDR2 reads SVGEGT. The CDR3 loop reads CASGDYPNTGELFF. The DNA of the CDR3 is TGTGCCAGCGGTGATTACCCGAACACCGGGGAGCTGTTTTTT.

This clonotype was found many times. CDR3 sequence reads: CASSPEVYVADTQYF. As DNA, the CDR3 is TGTGCCAGCAGCCCGGAGGTCTATGTTGCAGATACGCAGTATTTT. The chain recombines TRBV7-9 with TRBJ2-3, with D maybe TRBD2 (5 bases). CDR3 size: 15 residues. Germline values: CDR1 SEHNR, CDR2 FQNEAQ (reference sequence). Trimming took 5 bases from V and 4 from J, leaving 16 bases between them.

The sample holds many counts of this clonotype. The chain links TRBV20-1 to TRBJ2-7, with 7 bases aligning to TRBD2. This CDR3 is built from 16 residues. Unmatched junction bases numbered 8, after V lost 0 bases and J lost 0 bases. Germline lookup yields CDR1 DFQATT and CDR2 SNEGSKA (reference sequence). As DNA, the CDR3 is TGCAGTGCTAGAGATGATGAAGCGGGGAGCTCCTACGAGCAGTACTTC. Its protein is CSARDDEAGSSYEQYF.

On this clonotype: Being one base from a much bigger clone, this may be a read error. This CDR3 fails to terminate in the conserved phenylalanine or tryptophan, so it likely reflects a read error. The V gene is TRBV19, the J gene TRBJ2-5; a weak D match, TRBD1 (6 bases). In germline, CDR1 is LNHDA, CDR2 SQIVND (reference sequence). Trimming removed 7 bases from V and 0 bases from J, with 6 bases in between. The CDR3 length is 12 residues. CDR3: CASTGDQETQYL. The CDR3 bases are TGTGCCAGTACAGGGGACCAAGAGACCCAGTACCTC.

This clonotype was observed many times. The chain links TRBV5-1 to TRBJ2-7; D may be TRBD1 (6 bases). Trimming took 4 bases from V and 2 from J, leaving 13 bases between them. The CDR3 length is 14 residues. Germline CDR1 reads SGHRS; CDR2 reads YFSETQ. In DNA, the CDR3 is TGCGCCAGCAGCAGCCCCGGGACAACCTACGAGCAGTACTTC. Its translation: CASSSPGTTYEQYF. Variable domain in full (rest from reference TRBV5-1 and TRBJ2-7): KAGVTQTPRYLIKTRGQQVTLSCSPISGHRSVSWYQQTPGQGLQFLFEYFSETQRNKGNFPGRFSGRQFSNSRSEMNVSTLELGDSALYLCASSSPGTTYEQYFGPGTRLTVT.

Turning to this clonotype: A much more abundant neighbour one base away suggests this may be a read error. This chain links TRBV11-2 with TRBJ2-4; D is unresolved. Germline V gives CDR1 SGHAT, CDR2 FQNNGV. There are 15 residues in the CDR3. The CDR3 region is CASSLATPRAPHGHF. DNA of the CDR3: TGTGCCAGCAGCTTAGCCACCCCCCGTGCACCCCACGGGCACTTC.

This sequence joins TRBV6-2 or TRBV6-3 and TRBJ1-5; 8 nucleotides agree with TRBD1. Germline V CDR1 and CDR2: MNHEY, SVGEGT. V gave up 4 bases and J gave up 7 bases; unmatched junction bases: 9. The CDR3 extends over 15 amino acids. The CDR3 DNA reads TGTGCCAGCAGTTCACAGGGGGTCGGGAAGCAGCCCCAGCATTTT. Its translation: CASSSQGVGKQPQHF.

Details on this clonotype: Its ends do not fully match the called genes, so a read error is possible. The chain employs TRBV6-2 or TRBV6-3 and TRBJ1-1, with TRBD1 identical over 8 bases. CDR1 and CDR2 (germline): MNHEY, SVGEGT. The CDR3 consists of 13 residues. CDR3 nucleotide sequence: TGTGCCCACAGGGACAGGCGGAACCCTGAAGCTTTCTTT. It is translated as CAHRDRRNPEAFF.

The chain carries TRBV6-5 and TRBJ2-1; weak D call: TRBD1 (6 bases). Per the germline V gene, CDR1 is MNHEY and CDR2 is SVGAGI. Trimming removed 6 bases at V and 10 bases at J, with 13 bases between. CDR3 size: 12 residues. In DNA, the CDR3 is TGTGCCAGCAGGGCATGGGACACGGAGCAGTTCTTC. Amino acids: CASRAWDTEQFF.

This clonotype showed up many times. The V call is TRBV29-1, the J call TRBJ1-5; D remains ambiguous. Trimming took 7 bases from V and 11 from J, leaving 15 bases between them. Germline loops: CDR1 SQVTM, CDR2 ANQGSEA. The length of the CDR3 is 11 residues. The CDR3 nucleotides read TGCAGCGGGGTTTTGGAGAATGCCCAGCATTTT. It codes for CSGVLENAQHF.

The CDR3 coding sequence is TGTGCCAGCACCCGACAGGGGTCCACCGGGGAGCTGTTTTTT. Translating it yields CASTRQGSTGELFF. The chain is built from TRBV27 and TRBJ2-2, with TRBD1 identical over 8 bases. Germline assignment: CDR1 MNHEY and CDR2 SMNVEV (reference sequence). The length of the CDR3 is 14 residues. V was clipped by 7 bases and J by 4 bases; unmatched bases: 5.

The chain joins TRBV6-5 to TRBJ2-7; 8 positions agree with TRBD1. Trimming took 4 bases from V and 7 from J; bases not matched to a gene: 6. Germline V lookup: CDR1 MNHEY, CDR2 SVGAGI. This CDR3 contains 13 residues. Written as DNA, the CDR3 is TGTGCCAGCAGTTTTGACAGGGGTAAAGAGCAGTACTTC. Translation: CASSFDRGKEQYF.